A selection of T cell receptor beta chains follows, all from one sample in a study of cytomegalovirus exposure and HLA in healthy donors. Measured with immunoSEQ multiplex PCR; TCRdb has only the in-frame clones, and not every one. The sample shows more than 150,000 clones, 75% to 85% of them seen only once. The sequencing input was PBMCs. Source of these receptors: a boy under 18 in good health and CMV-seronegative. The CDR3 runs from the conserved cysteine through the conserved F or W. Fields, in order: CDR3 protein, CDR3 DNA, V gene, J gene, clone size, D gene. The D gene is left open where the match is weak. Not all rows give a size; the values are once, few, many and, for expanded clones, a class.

CASSLAGVSSYEQYF	TGTGCCAGCAGTCTAGCGGGGGTGAGCTCCTACGAGCAGTACTTC	TRBV7-2	TRBJ2-7	-	TRBD2
CAWTSGGTEAFF	TGTGCCTGGACCTCAGGGGGGACTGAAGCTTTCTTT	TRBV30	TRBJ1-1	-	TRBD1
CASSRPEVSGYTF	TGTGCCAGTAGTAGACCTGAGGTATCGGGCTACACCTTC	TRBV19	TRBJ1-2	-	-
CASSLALSSDRETQYF	TGTGCCAGCAGCTTAGCGTTGTCTAGCGACCGAGAGACCCAGTACTTC	TRBV7-8	TRBJ2-5	-	-
CSVRAGDFNSPLHF	TGCAGCGTTCGGGCAGGGGATTTTAATTCACCCCTCCACTTT	TRBV29-1	TRBJ1-6	few	-
CASSFLSLYTGELFF	TGTGCCAGCAGCTTTCTTAGCCTCTACACCGGGGAGCTGTTTTTT	TRBV7-3	TRBJ2-2	-	-
CASSHLRDRPGDGYTF	TGTGCCAGCAGCCATCTCCGGGACAGGCCAGGTGATGGCTACACCTTC	TRBV4-2	TRBJ1-2	-	TRBD1
CSAPSGSRQYF	TGCAGTGCGCCCTCAGGGTCCCGGCAGTACTTC	TRBV20-1	TRBJ2-7	once	-
CASSEQFTGELFF	TGCGCCAGCAGTGAGCAGTTCACCGGGGAGCTGTTTTTT	TRBV10-1	TRBJ2-2	few	-
CASSQGYRGSYNEQFF	TGCGCCAGCAGCCAAGGGTACAGGGGCTCCTACAATGAGCAGTTCTTC	TRBV4-3	TRBJ2-1	-	TRBD1